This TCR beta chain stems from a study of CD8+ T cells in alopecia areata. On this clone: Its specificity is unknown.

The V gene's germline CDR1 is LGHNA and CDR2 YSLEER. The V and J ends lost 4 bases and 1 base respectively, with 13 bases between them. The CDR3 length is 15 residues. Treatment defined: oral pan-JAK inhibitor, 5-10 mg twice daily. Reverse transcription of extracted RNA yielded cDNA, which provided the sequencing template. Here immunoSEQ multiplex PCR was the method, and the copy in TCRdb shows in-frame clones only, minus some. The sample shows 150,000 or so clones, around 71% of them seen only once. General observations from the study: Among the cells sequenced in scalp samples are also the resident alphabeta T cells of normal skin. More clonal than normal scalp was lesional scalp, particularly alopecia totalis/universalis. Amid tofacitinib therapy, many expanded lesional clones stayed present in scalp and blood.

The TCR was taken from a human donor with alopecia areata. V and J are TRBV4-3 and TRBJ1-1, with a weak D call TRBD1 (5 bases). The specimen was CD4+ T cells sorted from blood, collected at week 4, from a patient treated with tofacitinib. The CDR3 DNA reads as TGCGCCAGCAGCCCTACGGGGGGAGGGAACACTGAAGCTTTCTTT. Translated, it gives CASSPTGGGNTEAFF.